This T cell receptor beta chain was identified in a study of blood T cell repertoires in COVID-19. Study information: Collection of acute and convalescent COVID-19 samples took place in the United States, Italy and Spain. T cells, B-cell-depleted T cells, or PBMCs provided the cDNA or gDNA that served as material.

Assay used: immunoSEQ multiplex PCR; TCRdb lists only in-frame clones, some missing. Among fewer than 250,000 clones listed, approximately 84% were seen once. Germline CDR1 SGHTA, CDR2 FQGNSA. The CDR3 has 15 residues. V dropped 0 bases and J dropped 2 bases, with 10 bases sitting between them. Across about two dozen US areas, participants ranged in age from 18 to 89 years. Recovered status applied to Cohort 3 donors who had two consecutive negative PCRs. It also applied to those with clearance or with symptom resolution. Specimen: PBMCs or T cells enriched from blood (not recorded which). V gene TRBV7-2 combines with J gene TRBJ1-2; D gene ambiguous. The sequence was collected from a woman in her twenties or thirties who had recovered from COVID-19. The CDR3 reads CASSLARQTNYGYTF. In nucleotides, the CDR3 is TGTGCCAGCAGCTTAGCCAGACAAACCAACTATGGCTACACCTTC.